The rows below give T cell receptor beta chains drawn from one sample of a study of shared clonotypes between healthy human individuals. The table came from immunoSEQ multiplex PCR; TCRdb's copy has only in-frame clones and leaves some out. The data show about 510,000 clones, 90% to 96% seen once. The source material was naive CD4+ T cells sorted from blood. All receptors come from a woman between 25 and 40 years old in good health. The CDR3 runs from the conserved cysteine through the conserved F or W. The D gene is left open where the match is weak. Size tells how often a clone was seen (once, few, many) or the class of an expanded clone, and some rows leave it out.

J | V | size | D | CDR3 | DNA
TRBJ1-5 | TRBV6-5 | . | . | CASSRTRVGNQPQHF | TGTGCCAGCAGTCGGACGAGGGTTGGCAATCAGCCCCAGCATTTT
TRBJ2-1 | TRBV4-1 | . | . | CASSQVLAHNEQFF | TGCGCCAGCAGCCAAGTCCTAGCGCACAATGAGCAGTTCTTC
TRBJ1-4 | TRBV28 | . | . | CALGTSTNEKLFF | TGTGCCCTCGGGACTTCAACTAATGAAAAACTGTTTTTT
TRBJ2-7 | TRBV27 | few | . | CASSLRRGSYEQYF | TGTGCCAGCAGTTTAAGGAGGGGGTCCTACGAGCAGTACTTC
TRBJ2-7 | TRBV28 | . | TRBD2 | CASSSPGRGSYEQYF | TGTGCCAGCAGTTCCCCCGGGCGGGGGTCCTACGAGCAGTACTTC
TRBJ2-5 | TRBV5-8 | . | . | CASSTGHLYQETQYF | TGTGCCAGCAGCACGGGACATCTGTACCAAGAGACCCAGTACTTC
TRBJ2-1 | TRBV7-9 | . | TRBD1 | CASSLIRGSYNEQFF | TGTGCCAGCAGCTTAATCAGGGGGTCTTACAATGAGCAGTTCTTC
TRBJ2-7 | TRBV5-6 | few | . | CASSLFYEQYF | TGTGCCAGCAGCTTGTTCTACGAGCAGTACTTC
TRBJ1-3 | TRBV7-2 | . | . | CASSPRSSRVSGNTIYF | TGTGCCAGCAGCCCCCGAAGTTCTCGCGTCTCTGGAAACACCATATATTTT
TRBJ2-7 | TRBV5-1 | . | . | CASSRGGYEQYF | TGCGCCAGCAGCCGAGGGGGCTACGAGCAGTACTTC
TRBJ1-1 | TRBV29-1 | . | . | CSVGGPENTEAFF | TGCAGCGTTGGCGGCCCGGAAAACACTGAAGCTTTCTTT
TRBJ2-7 | TRBV28 | . | TRBD1 | CASGGQGAYEQYF | TGTGCCAGCGGCGGACAGGGGGCTTACGAGCAGTACTTC
TRBJ1-1 | TRBV25-1 | few | . | CASSVPGVAEAFF | TGTGCCAGCAGTGTCCCCGGGGTAGCTGAAGCTTTCTTT
TRBJ2-1 | TRBV5-1 | . | . | CASSFGAGSSYNEQFF | TGCGCCAGCAGCTTTGGGGCGGGATCTTCCTACAATGAGCAGTTCTTC
TRBJ2-2 | TRBV18 | . | TRBD1 | CASSPHVPGQGSTGELFF | TGTGCCAGCTCACCCCACGTCCCGGGACAGGGATCCACCGGGGAGCTGTTTTTT
TRBJ2-5 | TRBV11-1 | . | TRBD2 | CASSGSGTRGETQYF | TGTGCCAGCAGCGGCTCCGGGACTAGGGGAGAGACCCAGTACTTC
TRBJ2-2 | TRBV13 | . | TRBD1 | CASSLGRTGRNTGELFF | TGTGCCAGCAGCTTAGGCCGGACAGGGAGAAACACCGGGGAGCTGTTTTTT
TRBJ2-5 | TRBV5-1 | once | . | CASSASGWETQYF | TGCGCCAGCAGCGCCTCTGGGTGGGAGACCCAGTACTTC
TRBJ1-3 | TRBV7-2 | once | . | CASSLALGSGNTIYF | TGTGCCAGCAGCTTAGCTCTGGGTTCTGGAAACACCATATATTTT
TRBJ1-5 | TRBV13 | . | TRBD1 | CASSSRDRGGLSQPQHF | TGTGCCAGCAGCTCGAGGGACAGGGGGGGGCTTAGCCAGCCCCAGCATTTT
TRBJ2-7 | TRBV2 | . | TRBD2 | CATNLDPGTSGKYEQYF | TGTGCCACCAATCTGGACCCCGGGACTAGCGGGAAGTACGAGCAGTACTTC
TRBJ2-3 | TRBV28 | . | TRBD2 | CASSFTSGNTDTQYF | TGTGCCAGCAGTTTTACTAGCGGGAACACAGATACGCAGTATTTT
TRBJ2-3 | TRBV5-1 | . | TRBD2 | CASSLRLAGTDTQYF | TGCGCCAGCAGCTTGAGGCTAGCGGGTACAGATACGCAGTATTTT
TRBJ1-1 | TRBV6-5 | . | . | CASRTYLNTEAFF | TGTGCCAGCAGAACCTACCTGAACACTGAAGCTTTCTTT
TRBJ2-3 | TRBV5-1 | . | TRBD1 | CASSFATGVPDTQYF | TGCGCCAGCAGCTTTGCGACAGGGGTACCAGATACGCAGTATTTT
TRBJ1-1 | TRBV2 | . | . | CASWGRSLNTEAFF | TGTGCCAGCTGGGGCAGGAGCTTGAACACTGAAGCTTTCTTT
TRBJ2-5 | TRBV19 | . | TRBD2 | CASSFTRLAGQETQYF | TGTGCCAGTAGTTTCACGAGACTAGCGGGGCAAGAGACCCAGTACTTC
TRBJ1-3 | TRBV9 | . | TRBD1 | CASSAPATGPGNTIYF | TGTGCCAGCAGTGCACCGGCGACAGGGCCGGGAAACACCATATATTTT
TRBJ2-1 | TRBV28 | . | . | CASSTSPAGGGFEQFF | TGTGCCAGCAGTACCTCCCCAGCGGGTGGCGGCTTTGAGCAGTTCTTC
TRBJ2-6 | TRBV9 | . | . | CASSVTGAPLGGANVLTF | TGTGCCAGCAGCGTGACAGGTGCTCCTTTGGGAGGGGCCAACGTCCTGACTTTC
TRBJ2-3 | TRBV5-4 | once | . | CASSRAGNTDTQYF | TGTGCCAGCAGTAGGGCGGGAAACACAGATACGCAGTATTTT
TRBJ1-1 | TRBV6-1 | . | . | CASSGELDTEAFF | TGTGCCAGCAGTGGGGAACTTGACACTGAAGCTTTCTTT
TRBJ2-7 | TRBV5-4 | . | TRBD2 | CASSLARGGVSSYEQYF | TGTGCCAGCAGCTTGGCTAGGGGAGGGGTCAGCTCCTACGAGCAGTACTTC
TRBJ2-3 | TRBV18 | . | . | CASSPTTGRTDTQYF | TGTGCCAGCTCACCAACCACAGGGAGGACAGATACGCAGTATTTT
TRBJ2-7 | TRBV27 | . | . | CASKPGTSYEQYF | TGTGCCAGCAAACCCGGGACGAGCTACGAGCAGTACTTC
TRBJ1-1 | TRBV5-6 | . | . | CASSLYATEAFF | TGTGCCAGCAGCTTGTATGCCACTGAAGCTTTCTTT
TRBJ1-2 | TRBV10-3 | . | . | CAISEERELGGYTF | TGTGCCATCAGTGAGGAAAGGGAGTTAGGTGGCTACACCTTC
TRBJ2-3 | TRBV19 | . | . | CATSGPPRTDTQYF | TGTGCCACCTCAGGGCCCCCACGCACAGATACGCAGTATTTT
TRBJ2-3 | TRBV7-6 | . | TRBD2 | CASIEGLAGGRTDTQYF | TGTGCCTCCATAGAGGGACTAGCGGGAGGCCGCACAGATACGCAGTATTTT
TRBJ1-2 | TRBV6-1 | . | . | CASAAYALGGYTF | TGTGCCAGCGCAGCGTATGCTCTGGGGGGCTACACCTTC
TRBJ1-5 | TRBV28 | . | . | CASTPGFHLSNQPQHF | TGTGCCAGCACCCCAGGTTTTCATCTGAGCAATCAGCCCCAGCATTTT
TRBJ2-7 | TRBV5-1 | . | . | CASSFGGSSYEQYF | TGCGCCAGCAGCTTTGGGGGTAGCTCCTACGAGCAGTACTTC
TRBJ1-5 | TRBV7-2 | . | TRBD1 | CASSEGTGGVTQHF | TGTGCCAGCAGCGAAGGGACAGGGGGGGTGACCCAGCATTTT
TRBJ2-7 | TRBV6-1 | . | . | CASSIRTPTYEQYF | TGTGCCAGCAGCATACGGACCCCCACCTACGAGCAGTACTTC